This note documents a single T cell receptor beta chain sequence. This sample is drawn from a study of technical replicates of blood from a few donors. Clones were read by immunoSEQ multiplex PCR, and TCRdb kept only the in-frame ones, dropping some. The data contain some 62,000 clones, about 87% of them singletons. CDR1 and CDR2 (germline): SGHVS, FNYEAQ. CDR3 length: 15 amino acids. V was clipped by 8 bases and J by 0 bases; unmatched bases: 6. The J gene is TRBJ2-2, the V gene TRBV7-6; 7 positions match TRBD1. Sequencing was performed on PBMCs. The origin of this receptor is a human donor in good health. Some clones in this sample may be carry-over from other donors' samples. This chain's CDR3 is CASGRDSANTGELFF. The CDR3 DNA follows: TGTGCCAGCGGCCGGGACAGTGCGAACACCGGGGAGCTGTTTTTT.